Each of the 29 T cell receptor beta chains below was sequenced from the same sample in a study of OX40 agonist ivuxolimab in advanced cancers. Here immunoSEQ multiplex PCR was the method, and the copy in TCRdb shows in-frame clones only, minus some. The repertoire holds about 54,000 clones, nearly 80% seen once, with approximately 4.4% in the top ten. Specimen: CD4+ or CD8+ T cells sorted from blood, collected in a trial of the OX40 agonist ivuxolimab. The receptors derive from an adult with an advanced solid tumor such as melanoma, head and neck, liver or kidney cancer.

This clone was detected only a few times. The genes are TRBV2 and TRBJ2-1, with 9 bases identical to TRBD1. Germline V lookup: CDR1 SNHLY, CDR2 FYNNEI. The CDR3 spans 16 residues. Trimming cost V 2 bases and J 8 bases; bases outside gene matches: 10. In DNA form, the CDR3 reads TGTGCCAGCAGTGAACTGCTGTTGACAGGGGGGCATGAGCAGTTCTTC. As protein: CASSELLLTGGHEQFF.

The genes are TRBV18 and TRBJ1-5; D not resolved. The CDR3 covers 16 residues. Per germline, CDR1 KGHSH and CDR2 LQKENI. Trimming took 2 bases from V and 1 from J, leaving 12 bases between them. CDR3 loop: CASSPNPPGSNQPQHF. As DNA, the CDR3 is TGTGCCAGCTCACCAAACCCCCCCGGGAGCAATCAGCCCCAGCATTTT.

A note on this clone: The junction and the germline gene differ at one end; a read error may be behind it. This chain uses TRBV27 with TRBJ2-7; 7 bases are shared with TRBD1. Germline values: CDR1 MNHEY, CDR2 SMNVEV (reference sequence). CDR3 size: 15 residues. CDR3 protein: CASSLFGTVTGSTDF. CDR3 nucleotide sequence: TGTGCCAGCAGTTTATTTGGGACAGTCACGGGTTCGACCGACTTC.

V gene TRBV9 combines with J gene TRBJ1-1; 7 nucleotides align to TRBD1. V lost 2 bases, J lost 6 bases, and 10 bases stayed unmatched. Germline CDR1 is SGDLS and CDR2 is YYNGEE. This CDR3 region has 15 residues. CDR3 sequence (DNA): TGTGCCAGCAGCGTTGTCCAGGGGGGCCACTCTGAAGCTTTCTTT. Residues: CASSVVQGGHSEAFF.

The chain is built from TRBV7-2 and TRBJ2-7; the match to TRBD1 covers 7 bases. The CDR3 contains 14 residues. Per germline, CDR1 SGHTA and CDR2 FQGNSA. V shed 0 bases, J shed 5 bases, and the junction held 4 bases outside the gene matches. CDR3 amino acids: CASSLAGRGNEQYF. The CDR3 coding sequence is TGTGCCAGCAGCTTAGCGGGCAGGGGGAACGAGCAGTACTTC.

The CDR3 nucleotides are TGTGCCAGCAGTGAAGCATTTGGACGGCCAAACACCTTC. Residues: CASSEAFGRPNTF. The chain couples TRBV2 to TRBJ1-2; no definite D call. This CDR3 has 13 amino acids. V was trimmed by 0 bases and J by 12 bases, leaving 14 bases between them. Looked up from germline, CDR1 is SNHLY and CDR2 is FYNNEI.

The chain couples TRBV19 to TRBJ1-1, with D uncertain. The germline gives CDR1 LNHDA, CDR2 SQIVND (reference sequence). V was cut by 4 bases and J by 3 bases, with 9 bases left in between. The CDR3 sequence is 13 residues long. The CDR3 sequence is CASSSQRDTEAFF. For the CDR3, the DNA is TGTGCCAGTAGTAGCCAAAGGGACACTGAAGCTTTCTTT.

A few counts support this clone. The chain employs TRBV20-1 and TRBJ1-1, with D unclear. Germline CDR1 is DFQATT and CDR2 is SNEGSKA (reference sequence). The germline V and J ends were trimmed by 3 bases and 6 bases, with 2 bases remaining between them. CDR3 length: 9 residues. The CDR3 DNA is TGCAGTGCTAGTCCTGAAGCTTTCTTT. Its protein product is CSASPEAFF.

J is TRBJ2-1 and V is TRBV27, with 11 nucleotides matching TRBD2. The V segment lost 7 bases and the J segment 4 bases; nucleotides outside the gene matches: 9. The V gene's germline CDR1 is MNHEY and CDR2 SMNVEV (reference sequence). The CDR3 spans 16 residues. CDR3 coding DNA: TGTGCCAGCACTCCAGCGGGGACTAGCGGTTACAATGAGCAGTTCTTC. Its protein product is CASTPAGTSGYNEQFF.

CDR3 sequence reads: CASSPGTGGRFVGQPQHF. The DNA of the CDR3 is TGCGCCAGCAGCCCGGGGACAGGGGGCCGATTCGTGGGACAGCCCCAGCATTTT. This chain joins TRBV4-1 and TRBJ1-5; 12 nucleotides line up with TRBD1. After removal of 4 bases from V and 7 bases from J, the junction contained 14 bases not matched to a gene. The CDR3 length is 18 residues. Germline assignment: CDR1 MGHRA and CDR2 YSYEKL.

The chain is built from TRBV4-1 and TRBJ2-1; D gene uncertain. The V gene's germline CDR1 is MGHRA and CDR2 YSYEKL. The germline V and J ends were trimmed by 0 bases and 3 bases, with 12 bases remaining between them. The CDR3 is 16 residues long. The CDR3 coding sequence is TGCGCCAGCAGCCAAGATCCCTACACAAACTACAATGAGCAGTTCTTC. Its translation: CASSQDPYTNYNEQFF.

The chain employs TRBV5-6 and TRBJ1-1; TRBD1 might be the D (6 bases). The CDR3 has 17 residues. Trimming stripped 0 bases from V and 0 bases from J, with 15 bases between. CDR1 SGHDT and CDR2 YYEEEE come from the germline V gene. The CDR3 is CASSLAGAGVMNTEAFF. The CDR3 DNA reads TGTGCCAGCAGCTTGGCAGGGGCAGGGGTGATGAACACTGAAGCTTTCTTT.

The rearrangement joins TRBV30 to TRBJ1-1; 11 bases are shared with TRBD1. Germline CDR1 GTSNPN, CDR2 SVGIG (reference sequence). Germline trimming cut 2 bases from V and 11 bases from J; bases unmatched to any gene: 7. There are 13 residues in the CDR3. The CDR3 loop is CAWSRDRGIQAFF. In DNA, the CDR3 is TGTGCCTGGAGTCGGGACAGGGGGATCCAGGCTTTCTTT.

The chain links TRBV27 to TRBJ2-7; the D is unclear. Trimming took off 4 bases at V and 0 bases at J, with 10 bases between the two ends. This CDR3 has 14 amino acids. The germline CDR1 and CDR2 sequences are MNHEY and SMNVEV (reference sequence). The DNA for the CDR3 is TGTGCCAGCAGTTATTCTCAGAGCTCCTACGAGCAGTACTTC. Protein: CASSYSQSSYEQYF.

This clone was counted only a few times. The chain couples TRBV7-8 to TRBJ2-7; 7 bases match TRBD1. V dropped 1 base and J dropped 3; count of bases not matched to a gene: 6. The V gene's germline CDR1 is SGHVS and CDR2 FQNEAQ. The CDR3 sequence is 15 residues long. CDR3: CASSLGTGEFYEQYF. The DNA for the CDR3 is TGTGCCAGCAGCTTAGGGACAGGCGAATTCTACGAGCAGTACTTC.

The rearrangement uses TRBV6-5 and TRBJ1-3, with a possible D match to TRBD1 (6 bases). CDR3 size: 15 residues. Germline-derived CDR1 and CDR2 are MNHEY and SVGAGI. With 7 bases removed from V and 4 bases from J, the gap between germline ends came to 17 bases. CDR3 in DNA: TGTGCCAGCACCGTCCAACAGGGACCGGGAAACACCATATATTTT. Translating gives CASTVQQGPGNTIYF.

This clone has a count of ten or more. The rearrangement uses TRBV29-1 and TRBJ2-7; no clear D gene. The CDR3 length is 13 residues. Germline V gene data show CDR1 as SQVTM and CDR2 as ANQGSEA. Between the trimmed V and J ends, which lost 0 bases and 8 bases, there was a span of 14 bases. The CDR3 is CSVEDRQAQKQYF. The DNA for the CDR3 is TGCAGCGTTGAAGATCGTCAGGCGCAGAAGCAGTACTTC.

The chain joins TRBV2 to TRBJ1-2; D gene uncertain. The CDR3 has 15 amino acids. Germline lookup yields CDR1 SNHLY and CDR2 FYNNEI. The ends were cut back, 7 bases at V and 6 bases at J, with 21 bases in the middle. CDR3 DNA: TGTGCCAGCACCTCTCTTTGGAGCGGAAGTGATGGCTACACCTTC. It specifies CASTSLWSGSDGYTF.

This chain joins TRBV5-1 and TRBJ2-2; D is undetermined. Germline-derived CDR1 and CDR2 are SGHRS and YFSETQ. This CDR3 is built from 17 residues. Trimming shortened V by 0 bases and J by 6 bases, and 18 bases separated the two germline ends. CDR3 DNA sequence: TGCGCCAGCAGCTTGGGGCCGGCGGCGTCGGTGGCCGGGGAGCTGTTTTTT. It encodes CASSLGPAASVAGELFF.

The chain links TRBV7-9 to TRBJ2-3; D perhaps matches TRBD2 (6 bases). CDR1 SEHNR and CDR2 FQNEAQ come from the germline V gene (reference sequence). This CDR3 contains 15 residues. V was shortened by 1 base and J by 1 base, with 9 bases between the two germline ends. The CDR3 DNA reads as TGTGCCAGCAGCTTAGTGGGGGAGGGCACAGATACGCAGTATTTT. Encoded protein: CASSLVGEGTDTQYF.

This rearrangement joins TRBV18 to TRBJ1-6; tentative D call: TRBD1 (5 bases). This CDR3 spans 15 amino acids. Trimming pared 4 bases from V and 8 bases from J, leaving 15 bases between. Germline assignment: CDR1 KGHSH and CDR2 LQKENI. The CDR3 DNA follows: TGTGCCAGCTCACTAGTTGCCAGGGAGGATTCACCCCTCCACTTT. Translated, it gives CASSLVAREDSPLHF.

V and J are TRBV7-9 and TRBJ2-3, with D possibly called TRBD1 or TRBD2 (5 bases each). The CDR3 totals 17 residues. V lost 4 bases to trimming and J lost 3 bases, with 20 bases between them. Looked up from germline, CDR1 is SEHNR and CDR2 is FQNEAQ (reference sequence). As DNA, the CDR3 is TGTGCCAGCAGCTCGGACCGGTCAGGGTGGGGGACAGATACGCAGTATTTT. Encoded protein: CASSSDRSGWGTDTQYF. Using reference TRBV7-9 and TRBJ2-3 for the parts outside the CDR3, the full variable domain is DTGVSQNPRHKITKRGQNVTFRCDPISEHNRLYWYRQTLGQGPEFLTYFQNEAQLEKSRLLSDRFSAERPKGSFSTLEIQRTEQGDSAMYLCASSSDRSGWGTDTQYFGPGTRLTVL.

The CDR3 DNA reads TGTGCCAGCAGCTTCGGACAGGGGAAAGGCCTTGAGACCCAGTACTTC. Encoded protein: CASSFGQGKGLETQYF. The chain joins TRBV11-2 to TRBJ2-5; 9 nucleotides match TRBD1. The CDR3 spans 16 residues. V was clipped by 3 bases and J by 5 bases; unmatched bases: 10. Germline V gene sequence: CDR1 SGHAT, CDR2 FQNNGV.

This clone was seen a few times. DNA for the CDR3: TGTGCCAGTAGTGCCTGGGGACAGGGTGGCTACACCTTC. Encoded protein: CASSAWGQGGYTF. This chain links TRBV19 with TRBJ1-2, with 9 bases lining up with TRBD1. Germline values: CDR1 LNHDA, CDR2 SQIVND (reference sequence). J lost 7 bases, V lost 5 bases, and 5 bases had no gene match. The length of the CDR3 is 13 residues.

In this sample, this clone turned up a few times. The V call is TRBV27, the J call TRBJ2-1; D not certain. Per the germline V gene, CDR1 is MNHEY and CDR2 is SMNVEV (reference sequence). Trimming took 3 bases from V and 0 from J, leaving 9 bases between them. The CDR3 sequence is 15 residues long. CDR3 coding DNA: TGTGCCAGCAGTTTCAGCCTTAGCTCCTACAATGAGCAGTTCTTC. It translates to CASSFSLSSYNEQFF.

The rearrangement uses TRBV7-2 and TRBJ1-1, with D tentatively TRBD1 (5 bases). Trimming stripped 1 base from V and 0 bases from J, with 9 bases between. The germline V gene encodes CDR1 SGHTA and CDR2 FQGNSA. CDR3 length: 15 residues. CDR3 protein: CASSLGGGMNTEAFF. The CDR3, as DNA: TGTGCCAGCAGCTTAGGGGGGGGTATGAACACTGAAGCTTTCTTT.

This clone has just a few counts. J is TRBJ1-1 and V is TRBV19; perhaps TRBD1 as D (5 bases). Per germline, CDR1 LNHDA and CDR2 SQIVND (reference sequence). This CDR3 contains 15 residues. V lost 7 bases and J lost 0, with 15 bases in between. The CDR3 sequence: CASIGVGRLNTEAFF. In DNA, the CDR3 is TGTGCCAGTATCGGGGTGGGGCGGCTGAACACTGAAGCTTTCTTT.

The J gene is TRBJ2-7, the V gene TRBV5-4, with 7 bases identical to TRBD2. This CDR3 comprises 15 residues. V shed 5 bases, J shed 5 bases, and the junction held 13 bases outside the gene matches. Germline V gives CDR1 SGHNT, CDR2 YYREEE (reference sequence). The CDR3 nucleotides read TGTGCCAGCAGATTCTCGTCCGCGGGAGCTCACGAGCAGTACTTC. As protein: CASRFSSAGAHEQYF.

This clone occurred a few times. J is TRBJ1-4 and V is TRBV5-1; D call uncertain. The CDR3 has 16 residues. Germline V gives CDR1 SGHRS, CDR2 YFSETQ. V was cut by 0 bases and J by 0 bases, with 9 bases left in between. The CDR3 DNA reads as TGCGCCAGCAGCTTGGACGTCGGGGCAACTAATGAAAAACTGTTTTTT. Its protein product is CASSLDVGATNEKLFF.